One TCR beta chain is described in this entry. Antigen unknown. The sample originates from a study of T cells in narcolepsy. Looking at the study overall: Patients with NT1 or NT2 and healthy control donors were enrolled. Findings of the study overall: Reportedly, autoreactive clonotypes were serially detected in patients' blood but not controls'. No autoreactive T cell clone sequences appeared in some memory CD4+ repertoires. Same-patient CSF and blood CD4+ T cell clonotypes included HCRT-specific and TRIB2-specific autoreactive ones.

Data came from immunoSEQ multiplex PCR; TCRdb stores just in-frame clones and leaves some out. This sample carries around 30,000 clones, around 83% of them seen once, and the ten largest clones take less than 3%. Trimming pared 0 bases from V and 6 bases from J, leaving 12 bases between. The germline V gene has CDR1 SGHRS and CDR2 YFSETQ. The CDR3 has 14 amino acids. This sequence originates from a human donor with narcolepsy. What was sequenced was CD45RA- memory CD4+ T cells from PBMCs. The V gene is TRBV5-1, the J gene TRBJ1-1; maybe TRBD1 (6 bases). Here the CDR3 DNA reads TGCGCCAGCAGCTTGGTAGCGGGGGCACCTGAAGCTTTCTTT. Amino acid sequence: CASSLVAGAPEAFF.